Reported below is one T cell receptor beta chain. The antigen is unknown. This entry belongs to a study of T cell repertoires in cytomegalovirus infection. Germline CDR1 and CDR2: SQVTM and ANQGSEA. The CDR3 length is 13 residues. The V gene lost 3 bases and the J gene lost 1 base, with 9 bases spanning the gap. TCRdb used MiXCR to reprocess the reads, holding one entry per CDR3 protein. The repertoire consists of around 300,000 distinct CDR3 sequences, with around a quarter occurring once and the leading ten covering more than 10%. The sequence was collected from a human donor in good health (CMV status not recorded). Some clones in this sample may be carry-over from other donors' samples. The chain carries TRBV29-1 and TRBJ1-2; no definite D call. Material: cultured PBMCs, obtained from culture after CMV antigen stimulation. The CDR3 protein is CSVDRGGNYGYTF. CDR3 sequence (DNA): TGCAGCGTTGACCGCGGCGGTAACTATGGCTACACCTTC.